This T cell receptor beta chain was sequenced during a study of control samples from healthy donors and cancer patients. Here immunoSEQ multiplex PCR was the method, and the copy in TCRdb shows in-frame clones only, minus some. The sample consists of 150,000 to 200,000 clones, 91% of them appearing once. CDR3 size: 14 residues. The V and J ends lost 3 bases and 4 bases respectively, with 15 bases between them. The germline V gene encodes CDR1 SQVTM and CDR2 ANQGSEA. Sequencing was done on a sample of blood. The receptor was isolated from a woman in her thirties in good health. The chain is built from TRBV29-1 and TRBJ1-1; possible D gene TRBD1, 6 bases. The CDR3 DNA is TGCAGCGTTGATCGGCAGGGGTCGGGCACTGAAGCTTTCTTT. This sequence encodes CSVDRQGSGTEAFF.